The 15 T cell receptor beta chains presented below share a single source sample, sequenced in a study of shared clonotypes between healthy human individuals. The protocol was immunoSEQ multiplex PCR, while the TCRdb copy is restricted to in-frame clones and leaves out a portion. The table shows 2 million to 2.5 million clones, with about 95% occurring only once. CD45RO-negative, CCR7-selected cells formed the naive CD8 fraction, which excluded terminally differentiated effector memory CD45RA+ cells. Specimen: naive CD8+ T cells sorted from blood. Source of these receptors: a man aged 18 to 30 in good health.

This rearrangement joins TRBV27 to TRBJ2-1, with D perhaps given as TRBD1 or TRBD2 (5 bases each). The CDR3 is 12 residues long. The V end was cut by 0 bases, the J end by 9 bases, with 6 bases between. Germline V gives CDR1 MNHEY, CDR2 SMNVEV (reference sequence). CDR3 DNA sequence: TGTGCCAGCAGTTTATCGGGACCTGAGCAGTTCTTC. This sequence encodes CASSLSGPEQFF.

A remark on this clone: This may stem from a read error, because a much larger clone lies one nucleotide away. The chain links TRBV9 to TRBJ1-1, with 8 bases fitting TRBD1. J was trimmed by 1 base and V by 4 bases; bases with no gene match: 3. This CDR3 region has 14 residues. CDR1 is SGDLS, CDR2 YYNGEE, per germline. CDR3 amino acids: CASSFGTGNTEAFF. The CDR3 DNA follows: TGTGCCAGCAGCTTCGGGACAGGGAACACTGAAGCTTTCTTT.

The chain employs TRBV6-5 and TRBJ2-7; 7 nucleotides agree with TRBD2. CDR1 MNHEY and CDR2 SVGAGI come from the germline V gene. This CDR3 has 13 residues. V trimming: 6 bases; J trimming: 3 bases; junction bases outside the gene matches: 5. In nucleotides, the CDR3 is TGTGCCAGCAGAGCCGGGACTATCTACGAGCAGTACTTC. Protein product: CASRAGTIYEQYF.

This chain links TRBV27 with TRBJ2-7; TRBD2 might be the D (5 bases). CDR3 size: 15 residues. CDR1 MNHEY and CDR2 SMNVEV come from the germline V gene (reference sequence). V dropped 5 bases and J dropped 2 bases, with 16 bases sitting between them. CDR3 DNA sequence: TGTGCCAGCAGTCCGGAGACGGGAAGGACCTACGAGCAGTACTTC. This sequence encodes CASSPETGRTYEQYF.

This clone was recorded only once. The chain recombines TRBV18 with TRBJ1-2, with 7 bases lining up with TRBD1. CDR1 and CDR2 (germline): KGHSH, LQKENI. After removal of 2 bases from V and 5 bases from J, the junction contained 11 bases not matched to a gene. The CDR3 consists of 16 residues. The CDR3 region is CASSPTKQGTLYGYTF. The CDR3 DNA sequence: TGTGCCAGCTCACCAACCAAACAGGGGACCTTATATGGCTACACCTTC. The variable domain in full, with the rest retrieved from reference TRBV18 and TRBJ1-2, is NAGVMQNPRHLVRRRGQEARLRCSPMKGHSHVYWYRQLPEEGLKFMVYLQKENIIDESGMPKERFSAEFPKEGPSILRIQQVVRGDSAAYFCASSPTKQGTLYGYTFGSGTRLTVV.

This clone was seen only once. The chain couples TRBV18 to TRBJ2-7; D is perhaps TRBD2 (6 bases). This CDR3 is 14 amino acids long. The V gene lost 0 bases and the J gene lost 4 bases, with 10 bases spanning the gap. Germline values: CDR1 KGHSH, CDR2 LQKENI. Here the CDR3 reads CASSPPGGVYEQYF. The CDR3 coding sequence is TGTGCCAGCTCACCACCCGGGGGAGTTTACGAGCAGTACTTC.

The rearrangement links TRBV9 to TRBJ1-2; perhaps TRBD1 as D (5 bases). V gave up 3 bases and J gave up 5 bases, with 17 bases separating them. The CDR3 is 15 residues long. Germline V gene data show CDR1 as SGDLS and CDR2 as YYNGEE. The CDR3 loop reads CASSAPGRGNYGYTF. CDR3 DNA sequence: TGTGCCAGCAGCGCTCCTGGGAGGGGAAATTATGGCTACACCTTC.

The chain couples TRBV6-6 to TRBJ2-7, with 7 bases aligning to TRBD1. V shed 0 bases, J shed 2 bases, and the junction held 4 bases outside the gene matches. This CDR3 has 15 residues. Germline assignment: CDR1 MNHNY and CDR2 SVGAGI (reference sequence). CDR3 nucleotides: TGTGCCAGCAGTTACTCGGGGACAGAGCCCTACGAGCAGTACTTC. Translated: CASSYSGTEPYEQYF.

This clone was observed a single time. The J gene is TRBJ2-7, the V gene TRBV19; D gene unclear. CDR3 length: 14 residues. V dropped 2 bases and J dropped 1 base, with 9 bases sitting between them. Per the germline V gene, CDR1 is LNHDA and CDR2 is SQIVND (reference sequence). DNA for the CDR3: TGTGCCAGTAGTATATGGTCCGGATCCTACGAGCAGTACTTC. This gives the protein CASSIWSGSYEQYF.

This sequence joins TRBV4-1 and TRBJ1-5, with 8 bases matching TRBD1. The CDR3 runs 15 residues. CDR1 is MGHRA, CDR2 YSYEKL, per germline. J lost 6 bases, V lost 0 bases, and 4 bases had no gene match. Written as DNA, the CDR3 is TGCGCCAGCAGCCAAGATCCACAGGGGGTTCAGCCCCAGCATTTT. Its protein is CASSQDPQGVQPQHF.

The rearrangement links TRBV5-4 to TRBJ2-3, with 7 bases lining up with TRBD1. The CDR3 spans 15 residues. J gave up 1 base and V 2 bases, and 4 bases lay outside the gene matches. Per the germline V gene, CDR1 is SGHNT and CDR2 is YYREEE (reference sequence). The CDR3 DNA reads as TGTGCCAGCAGCTTCGGGGACAGCGGCACAGATACGCAGTATTTT. It specifies CASSFGDSGTDTQYF.

CDR3 in DNA: TGTGCCAGCTCACCATCAGGGGGCGCGTGGACAGATACGCAGTATTTT. Residues: CASSPSGGAWTDTQYF. The rearrangement links TRBV18 to TRBJ2-3; 8 nucleotides match TRBD1. CDR3 length: 16 amino acids. CDR1 and CDR2 (germline): KGHSH, LQKENI. V gave up 2 bases and J gave up 3 bases; unmatched junction bases: 7.

The J gene is TRBJ2-7, the V gene TRBV7-9, with a possible D match to TRBD1 (5 bases). The germline V and J ends were trimmed by 5 bases and 2 bases, with 16 bases remaining between them. CDR1 SEHNR and CDR2 FQNEAQ come from the germline V gene (reference sequence). CDR3 length: 15 amino acids. DNA for the CDR3: TGTGCCAGCAGCCCCTCAGGGTCGTCGGCCTACGAGCAGTACTTC. Its translation is CASSPSGSSAYEQYF.

As regards this clone: Other DNA sequences within the sample encode an identical CDR3. V and J are TRBV7-2 and TRBJ2-7; tentatively, D is TRBD2 (5 bases). CDR3 size: 13 residues. V was pared by 1 base and J by 7 bases, with 11 bases between. Germline CDR1 and CDR2: SGHTA and FQGNSA. This CDR3 is CASSLVGVGEQYF. The CDR3 nucleotides are TGTGCCAGCAGCTTAGTCGGGGTTGGAGAGCAGTACTTC.

This sequence joins TRBV12-5 and TRBJ2-2; 8 nucleotides agree with TRBD1. Germline-derived CDR1 and CDR2 are LGHNT and FRNRAP. CDR3 length: 21 residues. The ends lost 0 bases at V and 0 bases at J; junction bases unmatched: 15. The DNA of the CDR3 is TGTGCTAGTGGTTTGGTACTCGTTGCGAGGACAGGGACGACGAACACCGGGGAGCTGTTTTTT. This gives the protein CASGLVLVARTGTTNTGELFF.